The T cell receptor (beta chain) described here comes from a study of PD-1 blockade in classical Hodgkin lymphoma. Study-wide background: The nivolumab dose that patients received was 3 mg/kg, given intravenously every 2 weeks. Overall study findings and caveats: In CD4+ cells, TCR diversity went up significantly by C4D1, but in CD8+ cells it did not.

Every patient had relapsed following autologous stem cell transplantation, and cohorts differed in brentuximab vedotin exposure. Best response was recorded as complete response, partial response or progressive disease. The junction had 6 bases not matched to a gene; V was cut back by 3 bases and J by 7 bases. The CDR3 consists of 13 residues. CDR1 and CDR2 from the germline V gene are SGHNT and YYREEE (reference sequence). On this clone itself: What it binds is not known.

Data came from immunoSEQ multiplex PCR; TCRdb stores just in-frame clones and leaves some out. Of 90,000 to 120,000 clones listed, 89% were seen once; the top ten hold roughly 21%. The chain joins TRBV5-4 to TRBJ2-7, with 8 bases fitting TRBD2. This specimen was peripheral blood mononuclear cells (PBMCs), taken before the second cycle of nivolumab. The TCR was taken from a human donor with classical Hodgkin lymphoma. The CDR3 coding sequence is TGTGCCAGCAGCTCAAGCGGGAGACGGGAGCAGTACTTC. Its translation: CASSSSGRREQYF.